Listed below are T cell receptor beta chains from one sample, sequenced in a study of T cells in Graves' hyperthyroidism and ophthalmopathy. TCRdb called the multiplex PCR reads again in MiXCR, with one record for every CDR3 protein. The sample consists of hundreds of thousands of distinct CDR3 sequences, 16% of them appearing once. Input material: blood. The receptors originated from a woman younger than 35 with Graves' ophthalmopathy. Both conserved end residues are part of each CDR3. The D gene is left open where the match is weak. Only part of the rows carry a size: once, few, many, or a class if the clone is expanded.

J: TRBJ2-1; size: .; D: TRBD2; V: TRBV4-1; DNA: TGCGCCAGCAGCCAACAGGGACTAGCGGGGGCCTACAATGAGCAGTTCTTC; CDR3: CASSQQGLAGAYNEQFF
J: TRBJ2-2; size: .; D: .; V: TRBV2; DNA: TGTGCCAGCAGGCTGGCAGGAAACACCGGGGAGCTGTTTTTT; CDR3: CASRLAGNTGELFF
J: TRBJ2-7; size: .; D: TRBD2; V: TRBV14; DNA: TGTGCCAGCAGCCGGACTAGCGGGATGGGCGAGCAGTACTTC; CDR3: CASSRTSGMGEQYF
J: TRBJ2-3; size: many; D: .; V: TRBV6-1; DNA: TGTGCCAGCAGTGGCGATGGGGGTAACACAGATACGCAGTATTTT; CDR3: CASSGDGGNTDTQYF
J: TRBJ2-7; size: many; D: TRBD2; V: TRBV6-2/TRBV6-3; DNA: TGTGCCAGCAGTTATGAGGGGGGACTAGCGAGAAAATTCTCCTACGAGCAGTACTTC; CDR3: CASSYEGGLARKFSYEQYF
J: TRBJ1-3; size: .; D: TRBD1; V: TRBV5-1; DNA: TGCGCCAGCAGCTTAGGGACAGACCTTGGAAACACCATATATTTT; CDR3: CASSLGTDLGNTIYF
J: TRBJ2-3; size: .; D: .; V: TRBV20-1; DNA: TGCAGTGCTAGAACGGCGGGGTCCGGGGGAGATACGCAGTATTTT; CDR3: CSARTAGSGGDTQYF
J: TRBJ2-1; size: many; D: TRBD2; V: TRBV27; DNA: TGTGCCAGCAGTTCAAGGACTAGCGGCTCCTACAATGAGCAGTTCTTC; CDR3: CASSSRTSGSYNEQFF
J: TRBJ2-7; size: many; D: TRBD1; V: TRBV5-6; DNA: TGTGCCAGCAGCAGAGGACAGGGCTCCTACGAGCAGTACTTC; CDR3: CASSRGQGSYEQYF
J: TRBJ1-5; size: many; D: .; V: TRBV4-1; DNA: TGCGCCAGCAGCCAAGACTGGGCCCCGAATGGGCCCCAGCATTTT; CDR3: CASSQDWAPNGPQHF
J: TRBJ2-7; size: few; D: .; V: TRBV9; DNA: TGTGCCAGCAGCGTAGCACTAACCTACGAGCAGTACTTC; CDR3: CASSVALTYEQYF
J: TRBJ2-5; size: many; D: .; V: TRBV18; DNA: TGTGCCAGCTCAATCGGAGGGAGGATGCAAGAGACCCAGTACTTC; CDR3: CASSIGGRMQETQYF
J: TRBJ2-3; size: few; D: .; V: TRBV9; DNA: TGTGCCAGCAGCCCGAAGACTGCAGATACGCAGTATTTT; CDR3: CASSPKTADTQYF
J: TRBJ2-1; size: many; D: TRBD2; V: TRBV20-1; DNA: TGCAGTGCTAGGAGACTAGCGGGGGAAGTCTACAATGAGCAGTTCTTC; CDR3: CSARRLAGEVYNEQFF
J: TRBJ2-1; size: many; D: TRBD1; V: TRBV28; DNA: TGTGCCAGCATCTACACCAGGGACAGTTCCTACAATGAGCAGTTCTTC; CDR3: CASIYTRDSSYNEQFF
J: TRBJ2-5; size: many; D: TRBD2; V: TRBV9; DNA: TGTGCCAGCAGCGTGGCTAGCGGGTACCAAGAGACCCAGTACTTC; CDR3: CASSVASGYQETQYF
J: TRBJ1-1; size: many; D: .; V: TRBV6-2/TRBV6-3; DNA: TGTGCCAGCAGGCGGGGGCTTCCGGGGAACACTGAAGCTTTCTTT; CDR3: CASRRGLPGNTEAFF
J: TRBJ2-4; size: many; D: TRBD2; V: TRBV12-3/TRBV12-4; DNA: TGTGCCAGCAGTTTTACTAGCGGGGGGGCAAAAAACATTCAGTACTTC; CDR3: CASSFTSGGAKNIQYF
J: TRBJ2-1; size: .; D: TRBD2; V: TRBV28; DNA: TGTGCCAGCAACCCAACGGTGAGGACTAGCGGGGGGATCCAGCAGTTCTTC; CDR3: CASNPTVRTSGGIQQFF
J: TRBJ1-3; size: many; D: TRBD1; V: TRBV28; DNA: TGTGCCAGCAGTTCGACCGAGACAGGGAACGGAAACACCATATATTTT; CDR3: CASSSTETGNGNTIYF
J: TRBJ2-2; size: .; D: .; V: TRBV20-1; DNA: TGCAGTGCTAAGGTGGGAAAGAACACCGGGGAGCTGTTTTTT; CDR3: CSAKVGKNTGELFF
J: TRBJ1-2; size: few; D: TRBD1; V: TRBV7-9; DNA: TGTGCCAGCAGCTCCCGTGACAGGGCAGGCTATGGCTACACCTTC; CDR3: CASSSRDRAGYGYTF
J: TRBJ1-2; size: many; D: .; V: TRBV6-1; DNA: TGTGCCAGCAGCCAAGATCGCCGCGGCTACACCTTC; CDR3: CASSQDRRGYTF
J: TRBJ1-1; size: many; D: .; V: TRBV12-3/TRBV12-4; DNA: TGTGCCAGCAGTTTAGGGCAACCGTGGACTGAAGCTTTCTTT; CDR3: CASSLGQPWTEAFF
J: TRBJ2-5; size: many; D: TRBD1; V: TRBV7-9; DNA: TGTGCCAGCAGCAAGGACAGGGGGCAAGGTGGCCAGTACTTC; CDR3: CASSKDRGQGGQYF
J: TRBJ2-1; size: many; D: .; V: TRBV2; DNA: TGTGCCAGCAGTGCCGACAATGAGCAGTTCTTC; CDR3: CASSADNEQFF